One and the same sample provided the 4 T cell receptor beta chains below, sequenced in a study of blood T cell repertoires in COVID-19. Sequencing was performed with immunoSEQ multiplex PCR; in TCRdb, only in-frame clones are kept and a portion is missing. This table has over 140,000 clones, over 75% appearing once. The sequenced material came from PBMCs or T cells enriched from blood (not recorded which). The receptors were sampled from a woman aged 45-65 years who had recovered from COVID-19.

CDR3 in DNA: TGTGCCAGCAGCTTATGGAGGCGAAGGGAAACGGTTGGCTACACCTTC. This gives the protein CASSLWRRRETVGYTF. J is TRBJ1-2 and V is TRBV13; D is ambiguous. Trimming cost V 2 bases and J 7 bases, with 20 bases left between them. CDR3 length: 16 amino acids. Germline CDR1 and CDR2: PRHDT and FYEKMQ (reference sequence).

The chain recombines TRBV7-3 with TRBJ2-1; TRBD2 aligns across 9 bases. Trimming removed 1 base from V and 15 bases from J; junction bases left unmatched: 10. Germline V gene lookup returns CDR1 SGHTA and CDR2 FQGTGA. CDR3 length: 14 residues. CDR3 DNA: TGTGCCAGCAGCTTAAAGCCTAGCGGGGCCCGTTTGTTCTTC. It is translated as CASSLKPSGARLFF.

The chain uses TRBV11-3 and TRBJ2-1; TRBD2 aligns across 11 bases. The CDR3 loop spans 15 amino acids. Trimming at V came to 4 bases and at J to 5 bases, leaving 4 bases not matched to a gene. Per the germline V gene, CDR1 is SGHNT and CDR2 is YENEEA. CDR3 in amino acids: CASSSRLAGNNEQFF. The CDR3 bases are TGTGCCAGCAGCTCCAGACTAGCGGGGAACAATGAGCAGTTCTTC. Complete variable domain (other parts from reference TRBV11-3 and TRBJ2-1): EAGVVQSPRYKIIEKKQPVAFWCNPISGHNTLYWYLQNLGQGPELLIRYENEEAVDDSQLPKDRFSAERLKGVDSTLKIQPAELGDSAVYLCASSSRLAGNNEQFFGPGTRLTVL.

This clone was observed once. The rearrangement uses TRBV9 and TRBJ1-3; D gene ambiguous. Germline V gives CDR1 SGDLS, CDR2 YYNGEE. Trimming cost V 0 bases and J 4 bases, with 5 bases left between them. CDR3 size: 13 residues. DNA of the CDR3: TGTGCCAGCAGCGTAGGAGTAGGAAACACCATATATTTT. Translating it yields CASSVGVGNTIYF.